The entry below describes one T cell receptor (beta chain). Its antigen specificity is not known. The input lacks base qualities; no much larger clone sits a single base away. TCRbeta CDR3 regions were profiled with the immunoSEQ Assay using bias-controlled multiplex PCR amplification of genomic DNA. The paper's processing steps were these. The absolute abundance of each unique TCRbeta CDR3 region was quantified after sequences were collapsed and filtered. Differential abundance was tested with a binomial (Fisher-equivalent) model and with a beta-binomial model adding time-dependent variance fitted from healthy donors. Any clone with fewer than 5 combined templates was excluded, and a clone was called differentially abundant if its Benjamini-Hochberg FDR was below 0.01. The form v = (b*log(k)+a)^2 was used to model beta-binomial variance as a function of total template count across the two samples. TCRdb retrieved this table from immuneACCESS and kept in-frame rearrangements only. Not all clones are present; in checked studies, unresolved V genes account for under half, and no reason is known for the remainder. V and J calls and clone size follow that table, whereas D and trimming were derived from the DNA. For this sample the table gives around 63,000 clones, of which roughly 86% were detected only once. The top ten clonotypes cover less than 5.5% of the sample.

These data originate in a study of identifying expanded T cells in peripheral blood (dated by TCRdb to between 2018 and 2021). As for the study more broadly: Technical replicates were generated by sequencing separate aliquots of the same genomic DNA pool, with four replicates compared pairwise. What the authors observed across the whole study: The beta-binomial model significantly reduced the number of clones called differentially abundant and the false-positive rate across all healthy-donor time intervals. The authors expected biological variance in healthy repertoires might increase further over much longer intervals such as months to years. The binomial model flagged around 1.3 differentially abundant clones between technical replicates, compared with about 16 over around 2 weeks and approximately 18 over roughly 4 weeks. Variance in clone template counts between roughly two-week samples significantly increased with total template count across all healthy donors.

During the collection period, no immune events, such as infections, were documented for the healthy donors. Blood repertoires from healthy donors were used as a training cohort for calibrating time-dependent variance in a beta-binomial model of differential abundance of T-cell clones. The training cohort included approximately 10 healthy donors, of whom 3 were female and 7 were male. On average the donors were around 41 years old, and their ages spanned about 29 to 65 years. Whole blood was collected from each healthy donor at three time points spaced two to three weeks apart and obtained from a commercial supplier. For immunosequencing, genomic DNA was extracted from unsorted whole blood. This TCR was recovered from a person aged 18 to 70 in good health. Material for sequencing was blood.

This receptor carries the CDR3 CASSLVGTGFGTEAFF. At the DNA level, the sequence is TGTGCCAGCAGCTTGGTCGGGACAGGGTTTGGGACTGAAGCTTTCTTT. The chain joins TRBV5-6 to TRBJ1-1, with 9 middle bases fitting TRBD1. Germline trimming: 0 bases from V, 5 bases from J; junction bases outside gene matches: 8. Reading the germline V gene gives CDR1 SGHDT and CDR2 YYEEEE. The CDR3 has 16 amino acids, counting the end cysteine and phenylalanine. The only DNA kept is the CDR3, 48 bases in frame from the first base.